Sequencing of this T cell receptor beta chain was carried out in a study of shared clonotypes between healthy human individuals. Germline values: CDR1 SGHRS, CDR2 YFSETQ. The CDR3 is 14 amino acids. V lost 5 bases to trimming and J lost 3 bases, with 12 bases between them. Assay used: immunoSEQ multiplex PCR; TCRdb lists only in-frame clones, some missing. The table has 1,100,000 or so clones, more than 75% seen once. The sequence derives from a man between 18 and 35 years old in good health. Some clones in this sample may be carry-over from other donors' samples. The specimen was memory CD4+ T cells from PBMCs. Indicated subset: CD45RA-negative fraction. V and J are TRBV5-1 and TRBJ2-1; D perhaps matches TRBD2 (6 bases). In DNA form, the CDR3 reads TGCGCCAGCAGAACTAGGGACTTCTACAATGAGCAGTTCTTC. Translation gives CASRTRDFYNEQFF.